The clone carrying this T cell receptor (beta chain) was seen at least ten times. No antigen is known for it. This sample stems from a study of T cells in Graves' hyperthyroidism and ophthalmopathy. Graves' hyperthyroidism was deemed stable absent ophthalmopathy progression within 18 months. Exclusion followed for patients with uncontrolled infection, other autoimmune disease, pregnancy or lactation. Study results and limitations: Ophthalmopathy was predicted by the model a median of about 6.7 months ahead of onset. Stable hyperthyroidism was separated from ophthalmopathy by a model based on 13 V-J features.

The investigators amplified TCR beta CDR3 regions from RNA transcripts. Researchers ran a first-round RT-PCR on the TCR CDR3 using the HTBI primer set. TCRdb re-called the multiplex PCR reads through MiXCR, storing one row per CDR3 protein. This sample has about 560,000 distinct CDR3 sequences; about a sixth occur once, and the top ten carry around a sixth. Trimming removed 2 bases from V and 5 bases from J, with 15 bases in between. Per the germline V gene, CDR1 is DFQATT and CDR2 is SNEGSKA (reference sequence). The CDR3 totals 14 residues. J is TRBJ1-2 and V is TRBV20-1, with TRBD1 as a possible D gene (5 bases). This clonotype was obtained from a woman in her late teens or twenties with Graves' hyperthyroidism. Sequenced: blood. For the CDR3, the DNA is TGCAGTGCTAGAATCCCGGGGCTAGGGTATGGCTACACCTTC. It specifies CSARIPGLGYGYTF.